This T cell receptor (beta chain) appears in the sequencing data of a study of CD8+CD57+ T cells in acquired aplastic anemia. Study conclusions and caveats: About 30 shared CD8+ CDR3s appeared highly expressed within patients' immunodominant clones.

A note on this clonotype: Its antigen remains unidentified. One junction end disagrees with the germline gene, perhaps due to a read error.

Genomic DNA acted as the template from which TCR beta VDJ combination and CDR3 sequence profiling were carried out. In TCRdb, the reads were re-called with MiXCR into one record per CDR3 protein. In the table there are under 200,000 distinct CDR3 sequences, around 45% of which are singletons. CDR1 SGHVS and CDR2 FQNEAQ come from the germline V gene. The CDR3 spans 13 residues. The origin of this receptor is a human donor in good health. The sample consisted of sorted CD4+, CD8+, or CD8+CD57+ T cells (not recorded which) from PBMCs. This chain joins TRBV7-8 and TRBJ2-1; D not certain. The CDR3, as DNA: TGCGCCAGCAGCACCGACGTACCTATTGAGCAGTTCTTC. Translation gives CASSTDVPIEQFF.